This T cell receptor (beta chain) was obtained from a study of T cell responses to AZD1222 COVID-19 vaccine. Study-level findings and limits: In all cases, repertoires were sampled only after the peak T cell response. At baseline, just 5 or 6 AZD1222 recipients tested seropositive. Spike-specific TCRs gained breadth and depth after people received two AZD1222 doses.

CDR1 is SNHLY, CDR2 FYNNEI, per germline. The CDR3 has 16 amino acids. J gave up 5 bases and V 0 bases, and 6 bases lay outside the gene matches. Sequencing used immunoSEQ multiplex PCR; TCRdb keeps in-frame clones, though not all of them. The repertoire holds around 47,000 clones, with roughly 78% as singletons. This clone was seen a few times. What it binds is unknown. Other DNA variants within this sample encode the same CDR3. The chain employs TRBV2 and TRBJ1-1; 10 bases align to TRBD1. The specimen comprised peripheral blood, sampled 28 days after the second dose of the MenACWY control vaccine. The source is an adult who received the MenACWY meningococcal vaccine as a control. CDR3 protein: CASSEAGTGVGTEAFF. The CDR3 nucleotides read TGTGCCAGCAGTGAAGCCGGGACAGGGGTTGGGACTGAAGCTTTCTTT.